A selection of T cell receptor beta chains follows, all from one sample in a study of T-cell reconstitution after alpha-beta-depleted transplantation in children. TCRdb reprocessed the PCR reads with MiXCR, giving one entry per CDR3 protein. Of around 530,000 distinct CDR3 sequences listed, approximately 30% are singletons. The sample here was PBMCs from the stem cell graft donor, taken from the stem cell graft. These TCRs come from a human donor who donated a stem cell graft to a child with aplastic anemia. CDR3s include the opening cysteine and the closing phenylalanine or tryptophan. A D gene is named only where the DNA matches it firmly. Size is stated for part of the rows, as once, few or many counts, or as a class when the clone is expanded.

>TRBJ2-5|TRBV5-6|NA|TRBD2
TGTGCCAGCAGCTTGGAGCTAGCGGGAATGGAGACCCAGTACTTC
CASSLELAGMETQYF
>TRBJ1-5|TRBV19|NA|NA
TGTGCCAGTAGTACCGTCGGGTTTAGCAATCAGCCCCAGCATTTT
CASSTVGFSNQPQHF
>TRBJ2-1|TRBV7-8|NA|TRBD1
TGTGCCAGCAGCTTAGCAGAGCCGTACAGGGGGGTATACAATGAGCAGTTCTTC
CASSLAEPYRGVYNEQFF
>TRBJ2-7|TRBV28|NA|NA
TGTGCCAGCAGTTTTAACGGTTACGAGCAGTACTTC
CASSFNGYEQYF
>TRBJ2-5|TRBV7-3|NA|NA
TGTGCCAGCAGCCAAGAGGCCTCCGAGACCCAGTACTTC
CASSQEASETQYF
>TRBJ2-2|TRBV12-3/TRBV12-4|NA|NA
TGTGCCAGCAGTTTAGTCGAGAAGGCCGGGGAGCTGTTTTTT
CASSLVEKAGELFF
>TRBJ1-1|TRBV11-2|NA|NA
TGTGCCAGCAGCGTGAGCTACACTGAAGCTTTCTTT
CASSVSYTEAFF
>TRBJ2-2|TRBV4-2|NA|TRBD2
TGTGCCAGCAGCCAAGGACTAGCAGGGACCGGGGAGCTGTTTTTT
CASSQGLAGTGELFF
>TRBJ2-4|TRBV20-1|few|NA
TGCAGTGCTAGAGGCGGTCAACACGGCAAAAACATTCAGTACTTC
CSARGGQHGKNIQYF
>TRBJ2-1|TRBV20-1|few|TRBD2
TGCAGTGCTAGAGCTTTGAGTCGGCGGGAGCGGGGGAGTGAGCAGTTCTTC
CSARALSRRERGSEQFF
>TRBJ2-1|TRBV6-5|few|TRBD2
TGTGCCAGCAGTTACCGGGGTGGGACTACAATGGCCCCTGAGCAGTTCTTC
CASSYRGGTTMAPEQFF
>TRBJ1-1|TRBV6-2/TRBV6-3|few|TRBD1
TGTGCCAGCAGGGACAGGGTGTGGACCAACACTGAAGCTTTCTTT
CASRDRVWTNTEAFF
>TRBJ2-7|TRBV4-3|NA|NA
TGCGCCAGCAGCCCACAGGCGGTAAACTCCTACGAGCAGTACTTC
CASSPQAVNSYEQYF
>TRBJ2-1|TRBV25-1|NA|TRBD2
TGTGCCAGCAGTGACGCCGGGACTAGCGGGAGGAGTGGTTTAAGGGGAGAGCAGTTCTTC
CASSDAGTSGRSGLRGEQFF
>TRBJ2-1|TRBV5-4|NA|NA
TGTGCCAGCAGCTACACCGATTACAATGAGCAGTTCTTC
CASSYTDYNEQFF
>TRBJ1-4|TRBV13|NA|NA
TGTGCCAGCAGCTTAGTCGCCGGGACGGAGATCGAAAAACTGTTTTTT
CASSLVAGTEIEKLFF
>TRBJ1-4|TRBV3-1|few|TRBD1
TGTGCCAGCAGCCGCGCGGGACAGCTTAATGAAAAACTGTTTTTT
CASSRAGQLNEKLFF
>TRBJ1-2|TRBV10-3|few|TRBD1
TGTGCCATCAGTGAAGACCGGGACAGGGGAAAGATCTATGGCTACACCTTC
CAISEDRDRGKIYGYTF
>TRBJ1-5|TRBV20-1|few|NA
TGCAGTGCTCCCCCCGCGGGCAGGGTTGATCAGCCCCAGCATTTT
CSAPPAGRVDQPQHF
>TRBJ2-4|TRBV6-1|NA|NA
TGTGCCAGCAGTGAAATTGTGGATCCCAAAAACATTCAGTACTTC
CASSEIVDPKNIQYF
>TRBJ1-2|TRBV20-1|many|NA
TGCAGTGCTAGAGATCTACAGGAGCTTAACTATGGCTACACCTTC
CSARDLQELNYGYTF
>TRBJ1-1|TRBV7-2|NA|TRBD1
TGTGCCAGCAGGGAACGACAGGGGGCATACACTGAAGCTTTCTTT
CASRERQGAYTEAFF
>TRBJ2-1|TRBV5-1|NA|TRBD2
TGCGCCAGCAGCTTGGTCTCGGGACTAGCGGGAGCTGGTGAGCAGTTCTTC
CASSLVSGLAGAGEQFF
>TRBJ1-1|TRBV4-3|NA|NA
TGCGCCAGCAGCCAAGATCTCAGCTGGGACACTGAAGCTTTCTTT
CASSQDLSWDTEAFF
>TRBJ1-6|TRBV7-8|few|TRBD1
TGTGCCAGCAGCTTAGGAGGACAGGGTTGGTCTTCACCCCTCCACTTT
CASSLGGQGWSSPLHF
>TRBJ1-1|TRBV5-6|few|NA
TGTGCCAGCAGCGGGAGGGGCCGAAGGACTGAAGCTTTCTTT
CASSGRGRRTEAFF
>TRBJ1-5|TRBV7-2|NA|NA
TGTGCCAGTACCATAGAGGGCAATCAGCCCCAGCATTTT
CASTIEGNQPQHF
>TRBJ1-4|TRBV7-9|NA|NA
TGTGCCAGCAGCGCACAGGGAGGGGGGGAAAAACTGTTTTTT
CASSAQGGGEKLFF
>TRBJ1-2|TRBV29-1|few|NA
TGCAGCGTTGGCTACGATTGGGGCGGCTATGGCTACACCTTC
CSVGYDWGGYGYTF
>TRBJ1-3|TRBV20-1|NA|NA
TGCAGTGCCCGGGGGGCAGCGCCTGGAAACACCATATATTTT
CSARGAAPGNTIYF
>TRBJ1-3|TRBV3-1|NA|NA
TGTGCCAGCAGCCAAGGCCCCGGGGGGTTAAACACCATATATTTT
CASSQGPGGLNTIYF
>TRBJ1-1|TRBV5-6|NA|NA
TGTGCCAGCAGCTGGGCCCCGTACACTGAAGCTTTCTTT
CASSWAPYTEAFF
>TRBJ2-7|TRBV11-2|few|NA
TGTGCCAGCAGCTTAGGATGGGGCGGCTCCTACGAGCAGTACTTC
CASSLGWGGSYEQYF
>TRBJ1-1|TRBV7-2|NA|NA
TGTGCCAGCAGCGTAGACTGGGACACTGAAGCTTTCTTT
CASSVDWDTEAFF
>TRBJ2-2|TRBV7-2|NA|TRBD2
TGTGCCAGCAGCTTATTACTAGCGGGAGGCGGGACCGGGGAGCTGTTTTTT
CASSLLLAGGGTGELFF
>TRBJ2-5|TRBV12-3/TRBV12-4|NA|NA
TGTGCCAGCAGTTCAACGACAGAAAGTCAAGAGACCCAGTACTTC
CASSSTTESQETQYF
>TRBJ2-3|TRBV7-8|NA|TRBD2
TGTGCCAGCAGCCCACCAGGACTAGCGGGCCCCGAGGCAGATACGCAGTATTTT
CASSPPGLAGPEADTQYF
>TRBJ2-3|TRBV11-1|NA|TRBD1
TGTGCCAGCAGCCCCCCCCTGGGCGGGACAGGGTACACAGATACGCAGTATTTT
CASSPPLGGTGYTDTQYF
>TRBJ2-2|TRBV12-3/TRBV12-4|NA|NA
TGTGCCAGCAGTCGCGCCCCGGTGTGGGCGGTGAGCACCGGGGAGCTGTTTTTT
CASSRAPVWAVSTGELFF
>TRBJ2-7|TRBV19|NA|TRBD2
TGTGCCAGTAGTATTCGACTAGCGGGTGGTGAGCAGTACTTC
CASSIRLAGGEQYF
>TRBJ1-6|TRBV6-5|few|NA
TGTGCCAGCAGTTACGGTCAGGAGAATAATTCACCCCTCCACTTT
CASSYGQENNSPLHF
>TRBJ2-4|TRBV29-1|once|NA
TGCAGCGCTTGGGTGGGCCCCCGGGAAAACATTCAGTACTTC
CSAWVGPRENIQYF
>TRBJ2-7|TRBV3-1|NA|TRBD2
TGTGCCAGCAGCCAAGCATCCGGGACTAGCTACGAGCAGTACTTC
CASSQASGTSYEQYF
>TRBJ2-7|TRBV9|NA|NA
TGTGCCAGCAGCATCCTCCCAGGGGAGCTCTACTTC
CASSILPGELYF
>TRBJ1-2|TRBV20-1|few|NA
TGCAGTGCTAGAGAGTCCGACACTCTTAACTATGGCTACACCTTC
CSARESDTLNYGYTF